What follows are 22 T cell receptor beta chains derived from one specimen sequenced in a study of OX40 agonist ivuxolimab in advanced cancers. TCRdb's copy holds only in-frame clones and misses some; the assay was immunoSEQ multiplex PCR. The data hold some 28,000 clones, with 75% to 90% observed a single time. The input for sequencing was CD4+ or CD8+ T cells sorted from blood, taken in a trial of the OX40 agonist ivuxolimab. The source of these receptors is an adult with an advanced solid tumor such as melanoma, head and neck, liver or kidney cancer.

V usage is TRBV28 and J usage is TRBJ1-1; no clear D. There are 13 residues in the CDR3. CDR1 and CDR2 from the germline V gene are MDHEN and SYDVKM. V lost 3 bases and J lost 7, with 12 bases in between. The CDR3 region has the DNA TGTGCCAGCAGTTTCCGGAGCAAAAATGAAGCTTTCTTT. It translates to CASSFRSKNEAFF.

V and J are TRBV5-1 and TRBJ1-3, with D tentatively TRBD1 (5 bases). The CDR3 is 18 residues long. Trimming stripped 4 bases from V and 0 bases from J, with 20 bases between. Germline assignment: CDR1 SGHRS and CDR2 YFSETQ. CDR3 amino acids: CASSGPGTEDFSGNTIYF. CDR3 DNA sequence: TGCGCCAGCAGCGGCCCTGGGACGGAGGACTTCTCTGGAAACACCATATATTTT.

This clone was observed a handful of times. This chain joins TRBV9 and TRBJ1-5, with D possibly matching TRBD1 (5 bases). This CDR3 region has 14 residues. V was clipped by 0 bases and J by 4 bases, with 8 bases between them. Looked up from germline, CDR1 is SGDLS and CDR2 is YYNGEE. The CDR3 loop reads CASSVDGGNQPQHF. Written as DNA, the CDR3 is TGTGCCAGCAGCGTAGATGGGGGTAATCAGCCCCAGCATTTT.

The V gene is TRBV9, the J gene TRBJ2-3, with D possibly being TRBD2 (7 bases). Trimming shortened V by 0 bases and J by 2 bases, and 10 bases separated the two germline ends. This CDR3 contains 15 residues. CDR1 SGDLS and CDR2 YYNGEE come from the germline V gene. CDR3 residues: CASSVEGGLTDTQYF. In DNA, the CDR3 is TGTGCCAGCAGCGTAGAGGGGGGGCTCACAGATACGCAGTATTTT.

CDR3 bases: TGTGCCAGTAGTCTGGGAGGCAGTCAAGTAGGAGCTTTCTTT. Its protein product is CASSLGGSQVGAFF. V usage is TRBV19 and J usage is TRBJ1-1; D is undetermined. V lost 5 bases, J lost 10 bases, and 20 bases lay in between. CDR1 and CDR2 from the germline V gene are LNHDA and SQIVND (reference sequence). The CDR3 contains 14 residues.

This chain joins TRBV7-9 and TRBJ2-5; D is unclear. The V gene lost 2 bases and the J gene lost 3 bases, with 4 bases spanning the gap. The CDR3 totals 12 residues. Germline V gene data show CDR1 as SEHNR and CDR2 as FQNEAQ (reference sequence). The CDR3 is CASSLSEETQYF. The CDR3 nucleotides are TGTGCCAGCAGCTTATCGGAAGAGACCCAGTACTTC. Looking up the rest from reference TRBV7-9 and TRBJ2-5 gives the full variable domain: DTGVSQNPRHKITKRGQNVTFRCDPISEHNRLYWYRQTLGQGPEFLTYFQNEAQLEKSRLLSDRFSAERPKGSFSTLEIQRTEQGDSAMYLCASSLSEETQYFGPGTRLLVL.

This clone turned up a few times. The V call is TRBV13, the J call TRBJ2-7; the D is unclear. V was shortened by 5 bases and J by 0 bases, with 5 bases between the two germline ends. The germline V gene encodes CDR1 PRHDT and CDR2 FYEKMQ (reference sequence). The CDR3 sequence is 12 residues long. The CDR3 reads CASSRDSYEQYF. CDR3 sequence (DNA): TGTGCCAGCAGCCGAGACTCCTACGAGCAGTACTTC. Filled out from reference TRBV13 and TRBJ2-7, the complete variable domain reads AAGVIQSPRHLIKEKRETATLKCYPIPRHDTVYWYQQGPGQDPQFLISFYEKMQSDKGSIPDRFSAQQFSDYHSELNMSSLELGDSALYFCASSRDSYEQYFGPGTRLTVT.

This clone was picked up a small number of times. The gene calls are TRBV7-2 and TRBJ2-7; 7 bases align to TRBD1. Germline V gene data show CDR1 as SGHTA and CDR2 as FQGNSA. Trimming removed 1 base from V and 2 bases from J; junction bases left unmatched: 5. This CDR3 spans 15 amino acids. CDR3 sequence reads: CASSLEQGYPYEQYF. The CDR3 DNA reads TGTGCCAGCAGCTTAGAACAGGGGTACCCCTACGAGCAGTACTTC.

The chain carries TRBV14 and TRBJ2-7; 8 positions agree with TRBD2. The CDR3 is 16 residues long. The germline CDR1 and CDR2 sequences are SGHDN and FVKESK. Trimming cost V 2 bases and J 1 base; bases outside gene matches: 7. The CDR3 bases are TGTGCCAGCAGCCAAACGAAGCCTAGCGGGTCCTACGAGCAGTACTTC. This encodes CASSQTKPSGSYEQYF.

The chain uses TRBV28 and TRBJ2-2, with D tentatively TRBD1 (5 bases). Germline CDR1 and CDR2: MDHEN and SYDVKM. Trimming removed 4 bases at V and 4 bases at J, with 16 bases between. The CDR3 is 16 residues long. The CDR3 bases are TGTGCCAGCAGTTCTTCAGGGATTTCGGGCACCGGGGAGCTGTTTTTT. This gives the protein CASSSSGISGTGELFF.

The chain uses TRBV13 and TRBJ2-2; 9 positions agree with TRBD1. Trimming at V came to 3 bases and at J to 6 bases, leaving 5 bases not matched to a gene. The V gene's germline CDR1 is PRHDT and CDR2 FYEKMQ (reference sequence). This CDR3 spans 15 amino acids. This CDR3 reads CASSFETGGSGELFF. In DNA, the CDR3 is TGTGCCAGCAGCTTTGAGACAGGGGGATCCGGGGAGCTGTTTTTT. The entire variable domain, with the rest obtained from reference TRBV13 and TRBJ2-2, is as follows: AAGVIQSPRHLIKEKRETATLKCYPIPRHDTVYWYQQGPGQDPQFLISFYEKMQSDKGSIPDRFSAQQFSDYHSELNMSSLELGDSALYFCASSFETGGSGELFFGEGSRLTVL.

The sample holds one count of this clone. J is TRBJ2-2 and V is TRBV7-9, with TRBD2 identical over 7 bases. This CDR3 comprises 16 residues. V lost 2 bases and J lost 0; bases outside the gene matches: 3. CDR1 is SEHNR, CDR2 FQNEAQ, per germline (reference sequence). In DNA form, the CDR3 reads TGTGCCAGCAGCTTATGGAGCGGGGCGAACACCGGGGAGCTGTTTTTT. Translating it yields CASSLWSGANTGELFF.

The rearrangement links TRBV7-8 to TRBJ2-7; unclear D gene. The V gene lost 4 bases and the J gene lost 0 bases, with 7 bases spanning the gap. This CDR3 comprises 13 residues. CDR1 is SGHVS and CDR2 is FQNEAQ in the germline V gene. The CDR3: CASSSDSSYEQYF. The CDR3 DNA follows: TGTGCCAGCAGCTCGGATAGCTCCTACGAGCAGTACTTC.

The chain joins TRBV6-1 to TRBJ2-7; TRBD1 aligns across 11 bases. Germline-derived CDR1 and CDR2 are MNHNS and SASEGT. V lost 3 bases and J lost 2; bases outside the gene matches: 3. The CDR3 covers 15 residues. The CDR3 sequence is CASSDGQGAPYEQYF. CDR3 bases: TGTGCCAGCAGTGATGGACAGGGGGCCCCCTACGAGCAGTACTTC.

This clone was found once. The V and J genes are TRBV7-8 and TRBJ2-4; 7 bases map to TRBD1. The CDR3 loop spans 15 amino acids. Trimming took 5 bases from V and 6 from J; bases not matched to a gene: 10. Germline V gives CDR1 SGHVS, CDR2 FQNEAQ. The chain's CDR3 is CASSENRQGLNIQYF. The DNA for the CDR3 is TGTGCCAGCAGCGAAAACCGACAGGGCCTAAACATTCAGTACTTC.

The chain is built from TRBV6-6 and TRBJ2-7; D is possibly TRBD2 (6 bases). This CDR3 is built from 13 residues. Germline V gives CDR1 MNHNY, CDR2 SVGAGI (reference sequence). Trimming removed 0 bases from V and 7 bases from J, with 10 bases in between. CDR3 loop: CASSYSGGLEQYF. The CDR3 DNA is TGTGCCAGCAGTTACTCTGGAGGGCTGGAGCAGTACTTC.

The rearrangement uses TRBV7-9 and TRBJ2-7; 8 bases are shared with TRBD1. J was trimmed by 5 bases and V by 5 bases; bases with no gene match: 11. This CDR3 comprises 15 residues. Per the germline V gene, CDR1 is SEHNR and CDR2 is FQNEAQ (reference sequence). The CDR3 DNA is TGTGCCAGCAGCCCCCGGGACAGGAGATACGACGAGCAGTACTTC. Translation: CASSPRDRRYDEQYF.

This clone was seen many times. The V call is TRBV19, the J call TRBJ1-5, with D possibly matching TRBD1 (6 bases). This CDR3 contains 14 residues. Trimming took 6 bases from V and 5 from J, leaving 14 bases between them. CDR1 LNHDA and CDR2 SQIVND come from the germline V gene (reference sequence). CDR3 residues: CASRSDRYYQPQHF. As DNA, the CDR3 is TGTGCCAGTAGGTCCGACAGGTATTATCAGCCCCAGCATTTT.

The chain has TRBV29-1 and TRBJ1-1; D ambiguous. The CDR3 loop spans 12 amino acids. CDR1 and CDR2 from the germline V gene are SQVTM and ANQGSEA. Deletions cut 5 bases from V and 1 base from J, with 8 bases between. The CDR3 DNA is TGCAGCGTTCAAGCGAGGAACACTGAAGCTTTCTTT. It encodes CSVQARNTEAFF.

The rearrangement joins TRBV9 to TRBJ1-2; D not certain. The V end lost 0 bases, the J end lost 7 bases, and 10 bases lay between the germline ends. This CDR3 is built from 13 residues. The germline gives CDR1 SGDLS, CDR2 YYNGEE. This CDR3 is CASSVVIGGGYTF. The DNA of the CDR3 is TGTGCCAGCAGCGTAGTTATCGGTGGTGGCTACACCTTC.

This clone was recorded only once. The chain has TRBV6-6 and TRBJ1-2, with a possible D match to TRBD1 (5 bases). The length of the CDR3 is 13 residues. Germline V CDR1 and CDR2: MNHNY, SVGAGI (reference sequence). The ends were cut back, 7 bases at V and 2 bases at J, with 11 bases in the middle. The CDR3, as DNA: TGTGCCAGCACAGGGAACCCAAACTATGGCTACACCTTC. Translated, it gives CASTGNPNYGYTF.

This clone appeared once. The rearrangement uses TRBV27 and TRBJ1-6; tentatively, D is TRBD1 (5 bases). The CDR3 sequence is 15 residues long. Germline V gene sequence: CDR1 MNHEY, CDR2 SMNVEV (reference sequence). Trimming removed 1 base from V and 6 bases from J, with 10 bases in between. CDR3 in amino acids: CASSLLGGVNSPLHF. Here the CDR3 DNA reads TGTGCCAGCAGTTTATTAGGAGGGGTTAATTCACCCCTCCACTTT.